This passage covers 26 T cell receptor beta chains from one sample sequenced in a study of T and B cells in COVID-19 patients. BIOMED2 TRB-A/B primer pools were used in multiplex TRB PCR. TCRdb passed the multiplex PCR reads through MiXCR, listing each CDR3 protein once. The data show more than 15,000 distinct CDR3 sequences, 35% to 45% seen once. Each TRB amplification used about 250-550 ng of genomic DNA from blood. Source material: blood. The source of these receptors is a human donor with active COVID-19.

This clonotype was seen only a few times. This chain joins TRBV7-6 and TRBJ2-3; D gene unclear. CDR3 length: 17 residues. CDR1 is SGHVS, CDR2 FNYEAQ, per germline. The germline V and J ends were trimmed by 0 bases and 1 base, with 14 bases remaining between them. In DNA, the CDR3 is TGTGCCAGCAGCTTAGCGCCCACAATCACCGGCACAGATACGCAGTATTTT. This encodes CASSLAPTITGTDTQYF. Full variable domain (missing parts from reference TRBV7-6 and TRBJ2-3): GAGVSQSPRYKVTKRGQDVALRCDPISGHVSLYWYRQALGQGPEFLTYFNYEAQQDKSGLPNDRFSAERPEGSISTLTIQRTEQRDSAMYRCASSLAPTITGTDTQYFGPGTRLTVL.

This clonotype came up many times. This rearrangement joins TRBV6-5 to TRBJ1-1, with no clear D. The V gene's germline CDR1 is MNHEY and CDR2 SVGAGI. This CDR3 is built from 13 residues. V lost 7 bases, J lost 1 base, and 10 bases lay in between. The CDR3 here is CASMERGNTEAFF. CDR3 DNA: TGTGCCAGCATGGAACGGGGGAACACTGAAGCTTTCTTT.

This clonotype was found a few times. The chain links TRBV13 to TRBJ2-3; 10 nucleotides agree with TRBD2. The V and J ends lost 2 bases and 6 bases, in that order; junction bases with no gene match: 11. CDR3 size: 17 residues. Germline V gives CDR1 PRHDT, CDR2 FYEKMQ (reference sequence). CDR3 loop: CASSLSNSGGLTDTQYF. CDR3 coding DNA: TGTGCCAGCAGCTTATCAAATAGCGGGGGGCTCACGGATACGCAGTATTTT.

Ten or more counts support this clonotype. In nucleotides, the CDR3 is TGTGCCAGCAGCGGGACACAAGAGACCCAGTACTTC. Residues: CASSGTQETQYF. The chain combines TRBV11-3 with TRBJ2-5; D might be TRBD1 (6 bases). This CDR3 spans 12 amino acids. Germline CDR1 reads SGHNT; CDR2 reads YENEEA. V lost 5 bases, J lost 2 bases, and 6 bases lay in between.

In its sample, this clonotype is medium-sized. The rearrangement uses TRBV29-1 and TRBJ1-5; D may be TRBD1 (6 bases). CDR1 and CDR2 (germline): SQVTM, ANQGSEA. CDR3 length: 12 residues. Trimming removed 7 bases at V and 5 bases at J, with 12 bases between. The chain's CDR3 is CSATAGDQPQHF. The CDR3 bases are TGCAGCGCGACAGCAGGGGATCAGCCCCAGCATTTT.

This clonotype has only one observation. The chain has TRBV12-3 or TRBV12-4 and TRBJ2-7, with a possible D match to TRBD1 (6 bases). With 5 bases removed from V and 2 bases from J, the gap between germline ends came to 13 bases. The CDR3 consists of 14 residues. CDR3 in amino acids: CASSQGGGPYEQYF. The CDR3 DNA reads TGTGCCAGCAGTCAGGGTGGGGGCCCCTACGAGCAGTACTTC.

CDR3 protein: CASRGLAGNRGELFF. Here the CDR3 DNA reads TGTGCCAGCAGGGGACTAGCGGGGAATCGCGGGGAGCTGTTTTTT. The chain combines TRBV6-2 or TRBV6-3 with TRBJ2-2; 13 bases map to TRBD2. The trim removed 6 bases at V and 7 bases at J, leaving 5 bases unmatched. In germline, CDR1 is MNHEY, CDR2 SVGEGT. The CDR3 is 15 amino acids.

V is TRBV19 and J is TRBJ2-7; 9 bases match TRBD1. CDR1 and CDR2 from the germline V gene are LNHDA and SQIVND (reference sequence). After removal of 3 bases from V and 3 bases from J, the junction contained 3 bases not matched to a gene. The CDR3 runs to 14 residues. The CDR3 loop reads CASSIRTGDYEQYF. For the CDR3, the DNA is TGTGCCAGTAGTATTAGGACAGGGGACTACGAGCAGTACTTC.

J is TRBJ2-7 and V is TRBV4-3; no reliable D call. V dropped 0 bases and J dropped 2 bases, with 8 bases sitting between them. Germline lookup yields CDR1 LGHNA and CDR2 YSLEER. This CDR3 comprises 14 residues. CDR3 DNA sequence: TGCGCCAGCAGCCAAGATCCTGGTACCTACGAGCAGTACTTC. This gives the protein CASSQDPGTYEQYF.

The rearrangement joins TRBV6-1 to TRBJ2-2, with 9 bases that match TRBD2. CDR3 length: 14 amino acids. Losses at the gene ends were 6 bases for V and 2 bases for J; bases not matched to a gene: 1. CDR1 and CDR2 from the germline V gene are MNHNS and SASEGT. This chain's CDR3 is CASRRGGNTGELFF. CDR3 in DNA: TGTGCCAGCAGGCGGGGGGGCAACACCGGGGAGCTGTTTTTT.

This clonotype was seen a handful of times. The chain carries TRBV6-5 and TRBJ1-5; D unresolved. Trimming left V 0 bases short and J 2 bases short, with 8 bases between. The germline V gene has CDR1 MNHEY and CDR2 SVGAGI. There are 15 residues in the CDR3. The chain's CDR3 is CASSYSQYGNQPQHF. The CDR3 nucleotides read TGTGCCAGCAGTTACTCCCAGTATGGCAATCAGCCCCAGCATTTT.

The chain joins TRBV6-2 or TRBV6-3 to TRBJ1-1; 10 nucleotides line up with TRBD1. Germline V gene lookup returns CDR1 MNHEY and CDR2 SVGEGT. V dropped 7 bases and J dropped 4; count of bases not matched to a gene: 9. CDR3 length: 15 residues. CDR3 sequence reads: CASNSRGQGSTEAFF. As DNA, the CDR3 is TGTGCCAGCAATTCCAGGGGACAGGGGAGCACTGAAGCTTTCTTT.

In this sample, this clonotype is medium-sized (0.01 to 0.1%). The gene calls are TRBV29-1 and TRBJ1-2; D unclear. The CDR3 extends over 11 amino acids. The germline V gene has CDR1 SQVTM and CDR2 ANQGSEA. Trimming cost V 0 bases and J 5 bases, with 4 bases left between them. In DNA, the CDR3 is TGCAGCGTTGAAGAAGGTTATGGCTACACCTTC. This encodes CSVEEGYGYTF.

This rearrangement joins TRBV10-3 to TRBJ2-1, with 8 bases matching TRBD1. CDR3 size: 13 residues. Germline loops: CDR1 ENHRY, CDR2 SYGVKD. Trimming took 5 bases from V and 6 from J; bases not matched to a gene: 3. Written as DNA, the CDR3 is TGTGCCATCAGTCAGGGGGCGGGCAATGAGCAGTTCTTC. It encodes CAISQGAGNEQFF.

Judged by abundance, this clonotype is medium-sized (0.01 to 0.1%). The chain employs TRBV19 and TRBJ2-3; D might be TRBD2 (7 bases). This CDR3 spans 11 amino acids. The V end lost 8 bases, the J end lost 6 bases, and 9 bases lay between the germline ends. In germline, CDR1 is LNHDA, CDR2 SQIVND (reference sequence). Written as DNA, the CDR3 is TGTGCCAGTGGGGGGGCCGATACGCAGTATTTT. Translated, it gives CASGGADTQYF.

The table lists this clonotype with a few counts. DNA of the CDR3: TGTGCCAGCAGTTACGGGACAGGGGACAATCAGCCCCAGCATTTT. Translated: CASSYGTGDNQPQHF. The chain recombines TRBV6-5 with TRBJ1-5; 10 nucleotides agree with TRBD1. This CDR3 is 15 amino acids long. V shed 2 bases, J shed 3 bases, and the junction held 1 base outside the gene matches. CDR1 MNHEY and CDR2 SVGAGI come from the germline V gene.

CDR3 residues: CSARGGSSGANVLTF. DNA of the CDR3: TGCAGTGCTCGGGGGGGTAGCTCTGGGGCCAACGTCCTGACTTTC. The J gene is TRBJ2-6, the V gene TRBV20-1; 8 bases line up with TRBD2. CDR1 DFQATT and CDR2 SNEGSKA come from the germline V gene (reference sequence). Trimming took 5 bases from V and 0 from J; bases not matched to a gene: 3. This CDR3 is 15 amino acids long.

The rearrangement links TRBV18 to TRBJ2-3, with TRBD2 matching over 10 bases. The germline V gene has CDR1 KGHSH and CDR2 LQKENI. This CDR3 region has 15 residues. V lost 6 bases to trimming and J lost 11 bases; unmatched junction nucleotides: 14. Here the CDR3 reads CASSGASGGPALQYF. CDR3 DNA: TGTGCCAGCTCGGGAGCTAGCGGGGGCCCGGCTTTGCAGTATTTT.

As regards this clonotype: A read error may account for a junction end that differs from germline. V gene TRBV19 combines with J gene TRBJ1-2; D not resolved. Looked up from germline, CDR1 is LNHDA and CDR2 is SQIVND (reference sequence). The CDR3 runs 16 residues. CDR3 nucleotide sequence: TGTGCCAGTAGTGTTGCCTCCAAAACCCTCCTCTATGCCTACACCTTC. This sequence encodes CASSVASKTLLYAYTF.

The genes are TRBV2 and TRBJ1-5; D uncertain. Germline V gene data show CDR1 as SNHLY and CDR2 as FYNNEI. The ends were cut back, 7 bases at V and 6 bases at J, with 13 bases in the middle. The CDR3 has 13 residues. CDR3 residues: CASKAEVAQPQHF. DNA for the CDR3: TGTGCCAGCAAAGCCGAGGTGGCTCAGCCCCAGCATTTT.

This clonotype has only a few counts. The V call is TRBV12-3 or TRBV12-4, the J call TRBJ2-1, with 8 bases fitting TRBD2. This CDR3 is built from 16 residues. The trim removed 6 bases at V and 3 bases at J, leaving 10 bases unmatched. The CDR3 DNA reads as TGTGCCAGCAGGTCCTCCTCGGGGGGGGTCTACAATGAGCAGTTCTTC. Translation gives CASRSSSGGVYNEQFF.

The rearrangement uses TRBV6-4 and TRBJ2-3; 12 bases agree with TRBD2. CDR3 length equals 16 residues. After removal of 6 bases from V and 4 bases from J, the junction contained 8 bases not matched to a gene. Germline values: CDR1 MRHNA, CDR2 SNTAGT. CDR3 DNA: TGTGCCAGCAGCTCCTCCCTAGCGGGGGGGGCAGATACGCAGTATTTT. Amino acids: CASSSSLAGGADTQYF.

The chain joins TRBV27 to TRBJ1-2; D perhaps matches TRBD1 (5 bases). This CDR3 has 15 amino acids. Trimming left V 5 bases short and J 4 bases short, with 17 bases between. Germline V gene sequence: CDR1 MNHEY, CDR2 SMNVEV (reference sequence). This chain's CDR3 is CASSPRGVAIYGYTF. The DNA for the CDR3 is TGTGCCAGCAGTCCCCGGGGGGTGGCGATCTATGGCTACACCTTC.

The table lists this clonotype with a few counts. The chain's CDR3 is CASSPHLGPSNQPQHF. The CDR3 coding sequence is TGTGCCAGCAGCCCCCATCTGGGGCCTAGCAATCAGCCCCAGCATTTT. The rearrangement links TRBV27 to TRBJ1-5; D perhaps matches TRBD1 (5 bases). The V gene lost 6 bases and the J gene lost 0 bases, with 15 bases spanning the gap. The length of the CDR3 is 16 residues. Germline V gives CDR1 MNHEY, CDR2 SMNVEV (reference sequence).

This clonotype was picked up a small number of times. This chain's CDR3 is CASSLAGYYNEQFF. CDR3 DNA: TGTGCCAGCAGCTTAGCGGGGTACTACAATGAGCAGTTCTTC. The chain uses TRBV7-2 and TRBJ2-1; D remains ambiguous. This CDR3 contains 14 residues. Between the trimmed V and J ends, which lost 0 bases and 3 bases, there was a span of 6 bases. From germline, CDR1 is SGHTA and CDR2 FQGNSA.

In the case of this clonotype: A read error may be the cause here, since a much bigger clone is one base away. This chain joins TRBV12-3 or TRBV12-4 and TRBJ2-7; 12 bases line up with TRBD1. The CDR3 has 16 residues. V lost 4 bases to trimming and J lost 7 bases; unmatched junction nucleotides: 11. CDR3 loop: CASSSIPGQGAYEQYF. CDR3 coding DNA: TGTGCCAGCAGTTCGATACCGGGACAGGGGGCATATGAGCAGTACTTC.